The 11 T cell receptor beta chains presented below share a single source sample, sequenced in a study of blood T cell repertoires in COVID-19. The table came from immunoSEQ multiplex PCR; TCRdb's copy has only in-frame clones and leaves some out. The sample consists of 230,000 or so clones, 65% to 85% of them appearing once. Sequencing used peripheral blood. These receptors were collected from a middle-aged man with active or convalescent COVID-19.

The rearrangement uses TRBV6-5 and TRBJ1-1; D possibly corresponds to TRBD1 (5 bases). The CDR3 consists of 14 residues. Deletions cut 8 bases from V and 3 bases from J, with 16 bases between. Germline CDR1 is MNHEY and CDR2 is SVGAGI. This CDR3 is CASGRDGSYTEAFF. In DNA, the CDR3 is TGTGCCAGCGGGAGGGACGGTTCATACACTGAAGCTTTCTTT.

The genes are TRBV19 and TRBJ2-1, with D maybe TRBD1 (6 bases). The V end was cut by 3 bases, the J end by 4 bases, with 13 bases between. Per germline, CDR1 LNHDA and CDR2 SQIVND (reference sequence). The CDR3 is 15 amino acids. The chain's CDR3 is CASSMGHARYNEQFF. The CDR3 region has the DNA TGTGCCAGTAGTATGGGACATGCGAGGTACAATGAGCAGTTCTTC. Using reference TRBV19 and TRBJ2-1 for the parts outside the CDR3, the full variable domain is DGGITQSPKYLFRKEGQNVTLSCEQNLNHDAMYWYRQDPGQGLRLIYYSQIVNDFQKGDIAEGYSVSREKKESFPLTVTSAQKNPTAFYLCASSMGHARYNEQFFGPGTRLTVL.

The V call is TRBV3-1 (or the pseudogene TRBV3-2), the J call TRBJ1-4, with 7 nucleotides matching TRBD1. V was pared by 4 bases and J by 8 bases, with 7 bases of the junction left unmatched. Per germline, CDR1 LGHDT and CDR2 YNNKEL (reference sequence). This CDR3 is 14 amino acids long. CDR3 sequence (DNA): TGTGCCAGCAGCCTAACAGGGGCCGGGGAAAAACTGTTTTTT. Amino acid sequence: CASSLTGAGEKLFF.

The V call is TRBV5-1, the J call TRBJ1-1; D gene uncertain. Germline V lookup: CDR1 SGHRS, CDR2 YFSETQ. V dropped 2 bases and J dropped 2 bases, with 10 bases sitting between them. CDR3 length: 14 amino acids. CDR3: CASSFAGSNTEAFF. DNA for the CDR3: TGCGCCAGCAGCTTCGCGGGGTCCAACACTGAAGCTTTCTTT.

The CDR3 spells CASSSDRASSTDTQYF. The DNA of the CDR3 is TGTGCCAGCAGTTCCGACAGGGCAAGTAGCACAGATACGCAGTATTTT. The chain joins TRBV5-8 to TRBJ2-3, with 7 nucleotides matching TRBD1. This CDR3 is built from 16 residues. Germline V lookup: CDR1 SGHTS, CDR2 YDEGEE. Trimming took 5 bases from V and 0 from J; bases not matched to a gene: 9.

This clone was recorded only once. The CDR3 region is CASSLTLSYEQYF. The CDR3 region has the DNA TGTGCCAGCAGCTTAACTCTGTCCTACGAGCAGTACTTC. The chain couples TRBV7-3 to TRBJ2-7, with D unresolved. Trimming stripped 0 bases from V and 1 base from J, with 4 bases between. This CDR3 spans 13 amino acids. Germline CDR1 is SGHTA and CDR2 is FQGTGA.

Comments on this clone: This sample also contains other DNA sequences that code for the same CDR3. The rearrangement joins TRBV12-3 or TRBV12-4 to TRBJ1-1; TRBD1 matches 7 bases. The CDR3 has 13 amino acids. J was trimmed by 8 bases and V by 2 bases; bases with no gene match: 5. The CDR3, as DNA: TGTGCCAGCAGTTTAAGGGGGCAGGGCGAAGCTTTCTTT. This sequence encodes CASSLRGQGEAFF.

The chain uses TRBV5-4 and TRBJ2-7, with 9 positions matching TRBD2. After removal of 0 bases from V and 4 bases from J, the junction contained 11 bases not matched to a gene. The germline V gene encodes CDR1 SGHNT and CDR2 YYREEE (reference sequence). The CDR3 length is 17 residues. CDR3 residues: CASSLAGGLARAYEQYF. CDR3 coding DNA: TGTGCCAGCAGCTTGGCGGGGGGACTAGCTAGGGCGTACGAGCAGTACTTC.

The CDR3 nucleotides are TGTGCCAGTTCCCCGGGACTAGAAGAGACCCAGTACTTC. This gives the protein CASSPGLEETQYF. The gene calls are TRBV19 and TRBJ2-5; 8 nucleotides align to TRBD2. The CDR3 extends over 13 amino acids. J gave up 3 bases and V 8 bases, and 5 bases lay outside the gene matches. From germline, CDR1 is LNHDA and CDR2 SQIVND (reference sequence).

The chain carries TRBV6-1 and TRBJ2-5, with unresolved D. CDR3 length equals 13 residues. The V gene's germline CDR1 is MNHNS and CDR2 SASEGT. The ends were cut back, 3 bases at V and 3 bases at J, with 8 bases in the middle. The CDR3 bases are TGTGCCAGCAGTGATACGGCGGAAGAGACCCAGTACTTC. Encoded protein: CASSDTAEETQYF.

The chain uses TRBV4-1 and TRBJ2-5; D remains ambiguous. V was shortened by 0 bases and J by 5 bases, with 10 bases between the two germline ends. CDR3 length: 14 amino acids. The V gene's germline CDR1 is MGHRA and CDR2 YSYEKL. The CDR3 sequence: CASSQDGLLETQYF. The CDR3 region has the DNA TGCGCCAGCAGCCAAGACGGTCTATTGGAGACCCAGTACTTC.